Shown below are 29 T cell receptor beta chains from a single sample sequenced in a study of blood T cells in healthy people across ages. A sample-barcoded 5' primer and a J-beta primer mix were used in a second PCR of about 7 to 11 cycles. Using its own MiXCR run on the 5' RACE reads, TCRdb lists one record per CDR3 protein. The table records hundreds of thousands of distinct CDR3 sequences, roughly 44% of them present only once. Material for sequencing was blood. These receptors all stem from a man between 60 and 70 years old in good health.

This clonotype turned up a few times. V usage is TRBV9 and J usage is TRBJ2-5; no clear D gene. Germline values: CDR1 SGDLS, CDR2 YYNGEE. This CDR3 is 13 amino acids long. V was clipped by 2 bases and J by 3 bases, with 8 bases between them. The CDR3 DNA sequence: TGTGCCAGCAGCGTTAGACCCAAAGAGACCCAGTACTTC. Translated: CASSVRPKETQYF.

In this sample, this clonotype turned up a few times. The V call is TRBV20-1, the J call TRBJ1-2; D unclear. The CDR3 covers 11 residues. V shed 0 bases and J shed 5 bases, with 4 bases lying between them. Germline assignment: CDR1 DFQATT and CDR2 SNEGSKA (reference sequence). As DNA, the CDR3 is TGCAGTGCTAGAGATCAGTATGGCTACACCTTC. Residues: CSARDQYGYTF.

A single count supports this clonotype. The V gene is TRBV6-1, the J gene TRBJ1-6; maybe TRBD1 (6 bases). CDR1 and CDR2 (germline): MNHNS, SASEGT. The length of the CDR3 is 13 residues. V lost 11 bases and J 7 bases, leaving 15 bases between the germline ends. The CDR3 DNA follows: TGTGCCGGCAATAAGGGGGGCAATTCACCCCTCCACTTT. It yields the protein CAGNKGGNSPLHF.

The sample holds a few counts of this clonotype. The chain recombines TRBV5-1 with TRBJ2-3; tentatively, D is TRBD1 (6 bases). Germline loops: CDR1 SGHRS, CDR2 YFSETQ. Between the trimmed V and J ends, which lost 3 bases and 3 bases, there was a span of 20 bases. The CDR3 extends over 17 amino acids. Here the CDR3 reads CASSSRGRGEKTDTQYF. CDR3 DNA sequence: TGCGCCAGCAGCTCCCGGGGCAGGGGCGAGAAAACAGATACGCAGTATTTT. The full variable domain, with the rest looked up from reference TRBV5-1 and TRBJ2-3, is KAGVTQTPRYLIKTRGQQVTLSCSPISGHRSVSWYQQTPGQGLQFLFEYFSETQRNKGNFPGRFSGRQFSNSRSEMNVSTLELGDSALYLCASSSRGRGEKTDTQYFGPGTRLTVL.

J is TRBJ1-6 and V is TRBV12-3 or TRBV12-4; tentatively, D is TRBD1 (5 bases). Between the trimmed V and J ends, which lost 9 bases and 10 bases, there was a span of 22 bases. The CDR3 sequence is 15 residues long. In DNA, the CDR3 is TGTGCCAGTCAAGCAGAGGACACACCGGAGTCACCCCTCCACTTT. Protein: CASQAEDTPESPLHF.

Only one count was recorded for this clonotype. The chain has TRBV18 and TRBJ1-5, with D perhaps TRBD1 (6 bases). Between the trimmed V and J ends, which lost 3 bases and 3 bases, there was a span of 12 bases. Germline V gene data show CDR1 as KGHSH and CDR2 as LQKENI. The length of the CDR3 is 15 residues. For the CDR3, the DNA is TGTGCCAGCTCACCCCTGGACAGTAACAATCAGCCCCAGCATTTT. Protein sequence: CASSPLDSNNQPQHF.

V is TRBV5-1 and J is TRBJ2-1; 9 positions match TRBD1. The CDR3 runs 16 residues. CDR1 and CDR2 (germline): SGHRS, YFSETQ. Losses at the gene ends were 4 bases for V and 3 bases for J; bases not matched to a gene: 8. Here the CDR3 reads CASSPGLGQGYNEQFF. CDR3 DNA sequence: TGCGCCAGCAGCCCTGGTTTGGGACAGGGCTACAATGAGCAGTTCTTC.

The sample holds many counts of this clonotype. J is TRBJ2-7 and V is TRBV6-5; 8 nucleotides match TRBD1. The CDR3 length is 13 residues. J lost 0 bases, V lost 8 bases, and 3 bases had no gene match. From germline, CDR1 is MNHEY and CDR2 SVGAGI. The CDR3 DNA follows: TGTGCCAGCGGACAGGGAAACTCCTACGAGCAGTACTTC. It specifies CASGQGNSYEQYF.

V and J are TRBV7-2 and TRBJ2-3; 8 bases map to TRBD2. CDR1 and CDR2 (germline): SGHTA, FQGNSA. V lost 9 bases and J lost 2; bases outside the gene matches: 4. The CDR3 sequence is 13 residues long. The CDR3 is CASAGGITDTQYF. The CDR3 DNA reads TGTGCCAGTGCGGGGGGCATCACAGATACGCAGTATTTT.

This clonotype turned up a few times. This sequence joins TRBV27 and TRBJ2-7, with 9 bases fitting TRBD1. The CDR3 is made up of 14 amino acids. Germline CDR1 reads MNHEY; CDR2 reads SMNVEV (reference sequence). V shed 4 bases and J 5 bases; nucleotides not matched to a gene: 6. The CDR3 is CASSSWTGEDEQYF. The DNA of the CDR3 is TGTGCCAGCAGTTCTTGGACAGGGGAAGACGAGCAGTACTTC.

The chain links TRBV12-3 or TRBV12-4 to TRBJ1-5; 9 nucleotides agree with TRBD1. The CDR3 extends over 17 amino acids. The V gene end was trimmed by 3 bases and the J gene end by 0 bases; junction bases not matched to a gene: 6. CDR3 loop: CASSLKQGANSNQPQHF. The CDR3, as DNA: TGTGCCAGCAGTTTGAAACAGGGGGCTAATAGCAATCAGCCCCAGCATTTT.

The chain recombines TRBV20-1 with TRBJ2-5; D not resolved. Trimming left V 7 bases short and J 7 bases short, with 19 bases between. Germline V gives CDR1 DFQATT, CDR2 SNEGSKA (reference sequence). The CDR3 covers 13 residues. CDR3 sequence (DNA): TGCAGTGAGACTGGGCTTCCACGAGGGACCCAGTACTTC. This encodes CSETGLPRGTQYF.

This clonotype occurred a few times. The gene calls are TRBV29-1 and TRBJ2-4; 8 positions agree with TRBD1. From germline, CDR1 is SQVTM and CDR2 ANQGSEA. V dropped 7 bases and J dropped 8; count of bases not matched to a gene: 13. This CDR3 has 14 residues. This chain's CDR3 is CSAQDRAGRDIQYF. In DNA, the CDR3 is TGCAGCGCACAGGACAGGGCCGGAAGGGACATTCAGTACTTC.

This sequence joins TRBV3-1 and TRBJ1-5; D gene ambiguous. The CDR3 length is 14 residues. V gave up 2 bases and J gave up 4 bases, with 9 bases separating them. CDR1 is LGHDT and CDR2 is YNNKEL in the germline V gene (reference sequence). The CDR3 protein is CASSQRRQNQPQHF. In DNA form, the CDR3 reads TGTGCCAGCAGCCAACGAAGGCAAAATCAGCCCCAGCATTTT.

As for this clonotype: Germline is not matched at one junction end, which may reflect a read error. V and J are TRBV6-6 and TRBJ1-1; D not resolved. Germline CDR1 and CDR2: MNHNY and SVGAGI (reference sequence). This CDR3 is built from 15 residues. The CDR3 sequence: CARRNRAELNTEAFF. The DNA of the CDR3 is TGTGCCCGCAGGAACCGAGCAGAGTTGAACACTGAAGCTTTCTTT.

The chain recombines TRBV5-5 with TRBJ1-1, with 8 bases lining up with TRBD1. The CDR3 extends over 15 amino acids. With 0 bases clipped from V and 6 bases from J, the junction kept 7 bases outside the gene matches. The germline V gene encodes CDR1 SGHKS and CDR2 YYEKEE (reference sequence). CDR3 protein: CASSLVGQGAAEAFF. In DNA, the CDR3 is TGTGCCAGCAGCTTGGTGGGTCAGGGGGCGGCTGAAGCTTTCTTT.

The chain uses TRBV20-1 and TRBJ2-7; TRBD2 matches at 10 bases. V was pared by 6 bases and J by 0 bases, with 8 bases of the junction left unmatched. Germline V gene sequence: CDR1 DFQATT, CDR2 SNEGSKA (reference sequence). The CDR3 extends over 15 amino acids. CDR3 sequence: CSARERTSGSYEQYF. The CDR3 DNA reads TGCAGTGCGAGGGAGAGGACTAGCGGCTCCTACGAGCAGTACTTC.

This clonotype has a handful of counts. The chain employs TRBV6-2 or TRBV6-3 and TRBJ2-5; 7 positions agree with TRBD1. V shed 9 bases and J 2 bases; nucleotides not matched to a gene: 6. The CDR3 is 13 residues long. Germline values: CDR1 MNHEY, CDR2 SVGEGT. The CDR3 DNA reads TGTGCCAGTCACAGGGGAGTACAAGAGACCCAGTACTTC. It translates to CASHRGVQETQYF.

This rearrangement joins TRBV6-2 or TRBV6-3 to TRBJ2-7; 7 nucleotides align to TRBD2. CDR3 length equals 14 residues. Trimming removed 11 bases from V and 1 base from J; junction bases left unmatched: 11. Germline V gene sequence: CDR1 MNHEY, CDR2 SVGEGT. CDR3 DNA: TGTGCCGCCGAGCGGGACGGAATTTCCTACGAGCAGTACTTC. It is translated as CAAERDGISYEQYF.

The CDR3 spells CASSRYGEEAGELFF. The CDR3 coding sequence is TGCGCCAGCAGCCGGTATGGTGAGGAAGCCGGGGAGCTGTTTTTT. The chain links TRBV4-1 to TRBJ2-2, with no clear D. The CDR3 is 15 residues long. Between the trimmed V and J ends, which lost 4 bases and 6 bases, there was a span of 15 bases. Germline CDR1 and CDR2: MGHRA and YSYEKL.

J is TRBJ1-1 and V is TRBV12-3 or TRBV12-4; D gene unclear. The CDR3 runs to 13 residues. Between the trimmed V and J ends, which lost 5 bases and 2 bases, there was a span of 9 bases. The CDR3 nucleotides read TGTGCCAGCAGTGTGCTGCTAAACACTGAAGCTTTCTTT. Its translation: CASSVLLNTEAFF.

The chain carries TRBV19 and TRBJ2-7; 9 bases align to TRBD2. The CDR3 is 16 residues long. Per germline, CDR1 LNHDA and CDR2 SQIVND (reference sequence). The ends lost 5 bases at V and 3 bases at J; junction bases unmatched: 11. This chain's CDR3 is CASSPRGSGGLYEQYF. For the CDR3, the DNA is TGTGCCAGTAGTCCCCGGGGTAGCGGGGGCCTCTACGAGCAGTACTTC.

The chain couples TRBV2 to TRBJ2-2; TRBD2 is a possible D gene (6 bases). V lost 4 bases, J lost 2 bases, and 14 bases lay in between. The germline gives CDR1 SNHLY, CDR2 FYNNEI. The CDR3 is made up of 16 amino acids. CDR3 nucleotides: TGTGCCAGCAGTGTAGGAGGGTACGGCAACACCGGGGAGCTGTTTTTT. Protein sequence: CASSVGGYGNTGELFF.

This clonotype showed up many times. The rearrangement joins TRBV27 to TRBJ1-1, with D hard to call. Trimming took 1 base from V and 1 from J, leaving 10 bases between them. CDR1 is MNHEY and CDR2 is SMNVEV in the germline V gene (reference sequence). The CDR3 spans 15 residues. The CDR3 sequence: CASSLYGGQNTEAFF. Written as DNA, the CDR3 is TGTGCCAGCAGTTTATATGGCGGCCAGAACACTGAAGCTTTCTTT.

The J gene is TRBJ2-1, the V gene TRBV29-1, with a tentative D call TRBD2 (5 bases). Germline CDR1 SQVTM, CDR2 ANQGSEA. V dropped 6 bases and J dropped 4 bases, with 10 bases sitting between them. This CDR3 spans 12 amino acids. As DNA, the CDR3 is TGCAGCGTCGTGTCGGGATACAATGAGCAGTTCTTC. Its protein product is CSVVSGYNEQFF.

The chain has TRBV7-6 and TRBJ2-1, with TRBD2 identical over 8 bases. After removal of 5 bases from V and 5 bases from J, the junction contained 17 bases not matched to a gene. CDR3 length: 18 residues. The germline V gene has CDR1 SGHVS and CDR2 FNYEAQ. For the CDR3, the DNA is TGTGCCAGCAGCCAAAACTTGGGTAGCGGGGCGCCTAACAATGAGCAGTTCTTC. Translation: CASSQNLGSGAPNNEQFF.

The J gene is TRBJ2-5, the V gene TRBV7-2, with 8 positions matching TRBD1. Germline CDR1 and CDR2: SGHTA and FQGNSA. V was pared by 4 bases and J by 5 bases, with 6 bases of the junction left unmatched. The CDR3 spans 14 residues. The chain's CDR3 is CASSWDRTMETQYF. Written as DNA, the CDR3 is TGTGCCAGCAGCTGGGACAGGACGATGGAGACCCAGTACTTC.

The DNA of the CDR3 is TGTGCCAGCAGCGGACAGGGTAGAAACACTGAAGCTTTCTTT. Protein: CASSGQGRNTEAFF. The V and J genes are TRBV7-9 and TRBJ1-1, with 8 bases identical to TRBD1. The germline CDR1 and CDR2 sequences are SEHNR and FQNEAQ (reference sequence). Trimming cost V 5 bases and J 2 bases; bases outside gene matches: 4. This CDR3 spans 14 amino acids.

This clonotype was seen many times. A junction boundary mismatches the germline segment, possibly from a read error. The chain couples TRBV4-3 to TRBJ2-5; 9 nucleotides agree with TRBD1. The CDR3 has 13 residues. Germline CDR1 is LGHNA and CDR2 is YSLEER. The CDR3 protein is CASSQDRGETQYF. DNA for the CDR3: TGTGCCAGCAGCCAGGACAGGGGAGAGACCCAGTACTTC.